These 8 T cell receptor beta chains originate from one sample sequenced in a study of CD8 T cells in ankylosing spondylitis (TCRdb year 2017). The library was generated by 5' RACE. Data came from an Illumina HiSeq 2500. Using fastp at Q25 and MiXCR, TCRdb reprocessed the public reads and kept productive beta chains. Under each unique CDR3 protein, matching rows form one entry showing the most common genes and DNA. This sample lists about 250,000 distinct CDR3 sequences; 30% to 35% were detected once. The ten most abundant clones make up around 4.5% of the sample. The sample taken for sequencing was blood, either unsorted or a sorted T cell fraction (not recorded which). The receptors originated from a male donor with ankylosing spondylitis or in good health (not recorded which).

This clonotype was observed a few times. The chain carries TRBV4-1 and TRBJ2-7, with D perhaps given as TRBD1 or TRBD2 (6 bases each). Germline V gene lookup returns CDR1 MGHRA and CDR2 YSYEKL. V gave up 0 bases and J gave up 3 bases, with 12 bases separating them. The CDR3 totals 15 residues. The CDR3 protein is CASSQDEGGLYEQYF. The DNA for the CDR3 is TGCGCCAGCAGCCAAGATGAAGGGGGACTCTACGAGCAGTACTTC.

The chain uses TRBV9 and TRBJ2-3; D might be TRBD2 (5 bases). CDR3 length equals 15 residues. The V end lost 0 bases, the J end lost 5 bases, and 13 bases lay between the germline ends. CDR1 is SGDLS, CDR2 YYNGEE, per germline. The CDR3 DNA reads as TGTGCCAGCAGCGTAGGGAGGAGCAATTTAGATACGCAGTATTTT. Residues: CASSVGRSNLDTQYF. Full variable domain (missing parts from reference TRBV9 and TRBJ2-3): DSGVTQTPKHLITATGQRVTLRCSPRSGDLSVYWYQQSLDQGLQFLIQYYNGEERAKGNILERFSAQQFPDLHSELNLSSLELGDSALYFCASSVGRSNLDTQYFGPGTRLTVL.

V and J are TRBV5-1 and TRBJ2-5; 7 bases are a match to TRBD1. After removal of 2 bases from V and 5 bases from J, the junction contained 9 bases not matched to a gene. Germline CDR1 SGHRS, CDR2 YFSETQ. The CDR3 has 15 residues. The CDR3: CASSFQGVSHETQYF. As DNA, the CDR3 is TGCGCCAGCAGCTTCCAGGGGGTTTCCCACGAGACCCAGTACTTC.

This clonotype has only a few counts. The chain uses TRBV7-2 and TRBJ2-7; 10 positions agree with TRBD2. Germline V gene lookup returns CDR1 SGHTA and CDR2 FQGNSA. V shed 2 bases, J shed 3 bases, and the junction held 4 bases outside the gene matches. CDR3 size: 15 residues. The CDR3 loop is CASSLLAGAYYEQYF. CDR3 DNA sequence: TGTGCCAGCAGCTTACTAGCGGGGGCTTACTACGAGCAGTACTTC.

This clonotype was detected a few times. The chain combines TRBV24-1 with TRBJ2-3; D perhaps matches TRBD1 (5 bases). V dropped 4 bases and J dropped 0 bases, with 10 bases sitting between them. The CDR3 contains 15 residues. CDR1 and CDR2 (germline): KGHDR, SFDVKD. The DNA of the CDR3 is TGTGCCACCAGTGAAGCCGGACACAGCACAGATACGCAGTATTTT. This encodes CATSEAGHSTDTQYF.

The rearrangement uses TRBV11-1 and TRBJ1-1; 8 bases align to TRBD1. Germline loops: CDR1 SGHAT, CDR2 FQDESV (reference sequence). Trimming cost V 5 bases and J 8 bases; bases outside gene matches: 4. This CDR3 has 12 amino acids. DNA for the CDR3: TGTGCCAGCAGCCTCAGGGGGCAGGAAGCTTTCTTT. As protein: CASSLRGQEAFF.

The sample holds one count of this clonotype. The chain combines TRBV6-1 with TRBJ1-3; TRBD1 matches 10 bases. The CDR3 length is 18 residues. The V gene end was trimmed by 6 bases and the J gene end by 0 bases; junction bases not matched to a gene: 11. CDR1 MNHNS and CDR2 SASEGT come from the germline V gene. CDR3 DNA: TGTGCCAGCAGACAGGGACAGGGGCTTTTGTCCTCTGGAAACACCATATATTTT. Translation: CASRQGQGLLSSGNTIYF.

The chain uses TRBV7-2 and TRBJ2-7; D remains unclear. V shed 2 bases and J shed 1 base, with 9 bases lying between them. From germline, CDR1 is SGHTA and CDR2 FQGNSA. The CDR3 is 14 amino acids. The CDR3 coding sequence is TGTGCCAGCAGCTTAATCTCAGGATCCTACGAGCAGTACTTC. Protein sequence: CASSLISGSYEQYF.